This T cell receptor beta chain was sequenced during a study of human T cells and chemical hapten exposure. Overall study findings and caveats: After DPC sensitization, TCRs above 1 in 1000 frequency showed no change.

Time point meaning: healthy volunteer bleed at 2 weeks. Before extraction, the whole blood was not fractionated, and total RNA was taken from it. V shed 0 bases and J 4 bases; nucleotides not matched to a gene: 3. The CDR3 length is 16 residues. Germline V gene data show CDR1 as LGHNA and CDR2 as YNFKEQ. The library gave individual cDNA molecules unique molecular identifiers. In the original analysis: Individual samples carried between about 20,000 and 700,000 TCRs, with roughly 96,000 as the median. TCRdb passed the RACE reads through MiXCR, listing each CDR3 protein once. The V and J calls reflect TCRdb's pipeline rather than the authors' work. The sample holds about 45,000 distinct CDR3 sequences, 3.5% to 4.5% seen once. Many counts were recorded for this clonotype. As yet, its antigen is unknown.

The sample taken for sequencing was whole blood. The chain is built from TRBV4-2 and TRBJ2-1; TRBD2 matches at 10 bases. The TCR comes from a human donor in good health. Some clones in this sample may be carry-over from other donors' samples. The CDR3: CASSQDASGRYNEQFF. CDR3 coding DNA: TGTGCCAGCAGCCAAGATGCTAGCGGGAGATACAATGAGCAGTTCTTC.